Each of the 7 T cell receptor beta chains below was sequenced from the same sample in a study of blood T cell repertoires in COVID-19. The table came from immunoSEQ multiplex PCR; TCRdb's copy has only in-frame clones and leaves some out. The sample holds 200,000 to 250,000 clones, 86% seen once. Sequenced: peripheral blood. Source of these receptors: a woman in her fifties or sixties who had recovered from COVID-19.

V usage is TRBV28 and J usage is TRBJ2-7, with 10 nucleotides matching TRBD2. Trimming removed 6 bases from V and 2 bases from J; junction bases left unmatched: 7. The CDR3 extends over 15 amino acids. Germline CDR1 and CDR2: MDHEN and SYDVKM. The CDR3, as DNA: TGTGCCAGCAGACTGTTAGCGGGGGGCACCTACGAGCAGTACTTC. Protein product: CASRLLAGGTYEQYF.

V gene TRBV18 combines with J gene TRBJ1-1; TRBD1 aligns across 9 bases. The CDR3 covers 15 residues. Trimming at V came to 5 bases and at J to 1 base, leaving 5 bases not matched to a gene. Germline loops: CDR1 KGHSH, CDR2 LQKENI. The CDR3 coding sequence is TGTGCCAGCTCATGGGACAGGGCACCGAACACTGAAGCTTTCTTT. As protein: CASSWDRAPNTEAFF.

In this sample, this clone turned up a few times. The V and J genes are TRBV24-1 and TRBJ2-3, with 12 bases that match TRBD1. Germline V gives CDR1 KGHDR, CDR2 SFDVKD. The CDR3 extends over 14 amino acids. Trimming at V came to 10 bases and at J to 4 bases, leaving 5 bases not matched to a gene. CDR3 amino acids: CATAGTGGSDTQYF. The CDR3 DNA follows: TGTGCCACGGCGGGGACAGGGGGCTCAGATACGCAGTATTTT.

The V call is TRBV10-3, the J call TRBJ1-3; D is unclear. Germline V gene sequence: CDR1 ENHRY, CDR2 SYGVKD. The CDR3 covers 18 residues. V lost 2 bases and J 0 bases, leaving 17 bases between the germline ends. CDR3 sequence: CAISEATLTATSGNTIYF. CDR3 nucleotides: TGTGCCATCAGTGAGGCCACGCTAACAGCTACCTCTGGAAACACCATATATTTT.

This sequence joins TRBV19 and TRBJ1-1; a weak D match, TRBD1 (5 bases). This CDR3 has 16 amino acids. V shed 3 bases and J shed 3 bases, with 17 bases lying between them. CDR1 LNHDA and CDR2 SQIVND come from the germline V gene (reference sequence). The CDR3 region is CASSISPARADTEAFF. CDR3 DNA sequence: TGTGCCAGTAGTATCTCCCCCGCCAGGGCAGACACTGAAGCTTTCTTT.

The V and J genes are TRBV7-9 and TRBJ2-1; 7 positions agree with TRBD1. Trimming at V came to 7 bases and at J to 2 bases, leaving 5 bases not matched to a gene. The CDR3 has 14 residues. The germline V gene has CDR1 SEHNR and CDR2 FQNEAQ (reference sequence). CDR3 region: CASNRDSPYNEQFF. The CDR3 DNA follows: TGTGCCAGCAACCGGGACAGTCCCTACAATGAGCAGTTCTTC.

The chain joins TRBV7-2 to TRBJ1-2; D unclear. With 1 base removed from V and 2 bases from J, the gap between germline ends came to 5 bases. The germline CDR1 and CDR2 sequences are SGHTA and FQGNSA. The CDR3 is 13 amino acids. The CDR3 protein is CASSLDGNYGYTF. CDR3 DNA sequence: TGTGCCAGCAGCTTAGACGGGAACTATGGCTACACCTTC.